This T cell receptor beta chain appears in the sequencing data of a study of shared clonotypes between healthy human individuals. Study outcomes and limitations: Generation probabilities were higher for clonotypes shared across all four sorted-subset donors than for unshared ones. Even with large depth, rarefaction showed that sorted-subset sequencing was incomplete.

About this clone itself: What it binds is unknown.

Sequencing was performed with immunoSEQ multiplex PCR; in TCRdb, only in-frame clones are kept and a portion is missing. This sample has more than 2,000,000 clones, with over 85% found just once. Trimming left V 8 bases short and J 0 bases short, with 10 bases between. The CDR3 spans 14 residues. Germline V gene lookup returns CDR1 LNHDA and CDR2 SQIVND (reference sequence). Investigators divided CD4+ cells into CD45RA+ naive and CD45RA-negative memory subsets. The sample taken for sequencing was naive CD4+ T cells sorted from blood. Regarding subset: CD45RA+ positively selected. The origin of this receptor is a man between 18 and 35 years old in good health. This rearrangement joins TRBV19 to TRBJ2-2; D uncertain. CDR3 nucleotide sequence: TGTGCCAGTGTCGGACGGACGAACACCGGGGAGCTGTTTTTT. This translates into CASVGRTNTGELFF.